The 20 T cell receptor beta chains given below trace back to one sample, sequenced in a study of control samples from healthy donors and cancer patients. Clones were sequenced by immunoSEQ multiplex PCR, and TCRdb holds only the in-frame ones, with some missing. The table shows around 150,000 clones, with roughly 94% occurring only once. Specimen: blood. These TCRs come from a woman between 40 and 50 years old in good health.

This clone appeared once. The chain links TRBV4-2 to TRBJ1-6; D remains unclear. The CDR3 loop spans 13 amino acids. CDR1 LGHNA and CDR2 YNFKEQ come from the germline V gene. V was trimmed by 1 base and J by 9 bases, leaving 7 bases between them. CDR3 DNA: TGTGCCAGCAGCCAAGGTGGTAGTTCACCCCTCCACTTT. It yields the protein CASSQGGSSPLHF.

V usage is TRBV7-2 and J usage is TRBJ2-7; 13 bases agree with TRBD2. V lost 4 bases to trimming and J lost 7 bases; unmatched junction nucleotides: 7. Germline loops: CDR1 SGHTA, CDR2 FQGNSA. The CDR3 has 15 amino acids. Here the CDR3 reads CASSSGLAGAWEQYF. The CDR3 DNA sequence: TGTGCCAGCAGCTCTGGACTAGCGGGAGCTTGGGAGCAGTACTTC.

This chain uses TRBV5-1 with TRBJ2-7; TRBD2 agrees at 12 bases. The CDR3 is 15 residues long. V trimming: 2 bases; J trimming: 5 bases; junction bases outside the gene matches: 5. Germline lookup yields CDR1 SGHRS and CDR2 YFSETQ. The CDR3 region has the DNA TGCGCCAGCAGCTTAATGACTAGCGGGAGCGACGAGCAGTACTTC. Amino acids: CASSLMTSGSDEQYF.

There are a few counts of this clone. V and J are TRBV7-2 and TRBJ1-5; D is unclear. The CDR3 is 13 residues long. CDR1 is SGHTA and CDR2 is FQGNSA in the germline V gene. With 4 bases removed from V and 6 bases from J, the gap between germline ends came to 10 bases. The CDR3 DNA sequence: TGTGCCAGCAGCTCGACTTATTTTCAGCCCCAGCATTTT. Residues: CASSSTYFQPQHF. The whole variable domain, remainder taken from reference TRBV7-2 and TRBJ1-5, is GAGVSQSPSNKVTEKGKDVELRCDPISGHTALYWYRQSLGQGLEFLIYFQGNSAPDKSGLPSDRFSAERTGGSVSTLTIQRTQQEDSAVYLCASSSTYFQPQHFGDGTRLSIL.

The chain employs TRBV7-3 and TRBJ2-2; D ambiguous. Germline CDR1 SGHTA, CDR2 FQGTGA. The CDR3 has 13 amino acids. V lost 3 bases and J lost 5, with 7 bases in between. The CDR3 nucleotides are TGTGCCAGCAGCTTTTTAATGACCGGGGAGCTGTTTTTT. It translates to CASSFLMTGELFF.

This chain links TRBV11-2 with TRBJ2-1; tentative D call: TRBD1 (5 bases). CDR3 size: 16 residues. V was cut by 1 base and J by 4 bases, with 14 bases left in between. Germline V gene lookup returns CDR1 SGHAT and CDR2 FQNNGV. The CDR3 is CASSLVGQGKYNEQFF. CDR3 nucleotides: TGTGCCAGCAGCTTAGTAGGGCAGGGAAAGTACAATGAGCAGTTCTTC. Full variable domain (rest looked up from reference TRBV11-2 and TRBJ2-1): EAGVAQSPRYKIIEKRQSVAFWCNPISGHATLYWYQQILGQGPKLLIQFQNNGVVDDSQLPKDRFSAERLKGVDSTLKIQPAKLEDSAVYLCASSLVGQGKYNEQFFGPGTRLTVL.

Concerning this clone: The junction and the germline gene differ at one end; a read error may be behind it. The chain carries TRBV15 and TRBJ1-2; D remains ambiguous. The CDR3 extends over 13 amino acids. Germline V gene data show CDR1 as LNHNV and CDR2 as YYDKDF (reference sequence). Here the CDR3 reads CATSRDRRTPASF. The CDR3 DNA is TGTGCCACCAGCAGAGATCGCCGGACCCCCGCAAGCTTC.

The rearrangement joins TRBV3-1 (or the pseudogene TRBV3-2) to TRBJ2-3, with 12 bases matching TRBD2. Trimming at V came to 4 bases and at J to 6 bases, leaving 8 bases not matched to a gene. Germline loops: CDR1 LGHDT, CDR2 YNNKEL (reference sequence). This CDR3 has 16 amino acids. The CDR3 loop is CASSRRLAGVPDTQYF. The CDR3 bases are TGTGCCAGCAGCCGGAGACTAGCGGGAGTACCCGATACGCAGTATTTT.

This rearrangement joins TRBV10-3 to TRBJ2-5; D gene ambiguous. The germline CDR1 and CDR2 sequences are ENHRY and SYGVKD. The CDR3 loop spans 11 amino acids. V dropped 10 bases and J dropped 5 bases, with 11 bases sitting between them. DNA of the CDR3: TGTGCCACCGCGAACGGGGAGACCCAGTACTTC. It specifies CATANGETQYF.

This chain joins TRBV12-3 or TRBV12-4 and TRBJ2-1, with 9 bases lining up with TRBD2. The CDR3 runs to 13 residues. Trimming took 0 bases from V and 9 from J; bases not matched to a gene: 0. The CDR3 is CASSLAAGGEQFF. The CDR3 region has the DNA TGTGCCAGCAGTTTAGCAGCGGGAGGTGAGCAGTTCTTC.

On this clone itself: The identical CDR3 is also encoded by other nucleotide sequences in the sample. The gene calls are TRBV18 and TRBJ2-3, with D hard to call. Deletions cut 0 bases from V and 3 bases from J, with 4 bases between. The CDR3 runs 13 residues. Germline-derived CDR1 and CDR2 are KGHSH and LQKENI. The CDR3 here is CASSPPSTDTQYF. In nucleotides, the CDR3 is TGTGCCAGCTCACCACCGTCAACAGATACGCAGTATTTT. The whole variable domain, remainder taken from reference TRBV18 and TRBJ2-3, is NAGVMQNPRHLVRRRGQEARLRCSPMKGHSHVYWYRQLPEEGLKFMVYLQKENIIDESGMPKERFSAEFPKEGPSILRIQQVVRGDSAAYFCASSPPSTDTQYFGPGTRLTVL.

The chain recombines TRBV7-6 with TRBJ1-1; no definite D call. This CDR3 has 15 residues. V was shortened by 5 bases and J by 2 bases, with 15 bases between the two germline ends. Germline V lookup: CDR1 SGHVS, CDR2 FNYEAQ. CDR3 protein: CASSRSFGSNTEAFF. The DNA of the CDR3 is TGTGCCAGCAGCCGGAGCTTCGGGAGCAACACTGAAGCTTTCTTT.

V gene TRBV7-6 combines with J gene TRBJ1-2; TRBD1 might be the D (5 bases). V lost 2 bases, J lost 1 base, and 11 bases lay in between. This CDR3 comprises 15 residues. Germline V gene sequence: CDR1 SGHVS, CDR2 FNYEAQ. In nucleotides, the CDR3 is TGTGCCAGCAGCTTATTAATCGACAGTAACTATGGCTACACCTTC. The encoded protein is CASSLLIDSNYGYTF.

A single count supports this clone. The rearrangement links TRBV6-2 or TRBV6-3 to TRBJ2-2, with 7 bases identical to TRBD1. The length of the CDR3 is 17 residues. Germline values: CDR1 MNHEY, CDR2 SVGEGT. With 2 bases clipped from V and 1 base from J, the junction kept 7 bases outside the gene matches. The CDR3 coding sequence is TGTGCCAGCAGTTACGGCAGGGGGAAACAGAACACCGGGGAGCTGTTTTTT. Its protein product is CASSYGRGKQNTGELFF.

The chain combines TRBV10-3 with TRBJ1-4; D gene uncertain. The ends were cut back, 0 bases at V and 4 bases at J, with 3 bases in the middle. Germline V gene lookup returns CDR1 ENHRY and CDR2 SYGVKD. The CDR3 contains 13 residues. Here the CDR3 reads CAISESDNEKLFF. The DNA for the CDR3 is TGTGCCATCAGTGAGTCGGATAATGAAAAACTGTTTTTT.

This chain links TRBV3-1 (or the pseudogene TRBV3-2) with TRBJ2-1, with D possibly TRBD1 on 5 matching bases. There are 13 residues in the CDR3. With 3 bases removed from V and 5 bases from J, the gap between germline ends came to 8 bases. Germline CDR1 LGHDT, CDR2 YNNKEL (reference sequence). This CDR3 is CASSHQGNNEQFF. The CDR3 DNA is TGTGCCAGCAGCCATCAGGGCAACAATGAGCAGTTCTTC.

This chain uses TRBV30 with TRBJ2-1, with 13 positions matching TRBD2. This CDR3 has 15 residues. Germline CDR1 and CDR2: GTSNPN and SVGIG (reference sequence). V was pared by 1 base and J by 6 bases, with 3 bases of the junction left unmatched. The CDR3 sequence: CAWSAGLAGPNEQFF. The CDR3 DNA reads as TGTGCCTGGAGTGCGGGACTAGCGGGACCCAATGAGCAGTTCTTC. Full variable domain (remainder filled in from reference TRBV30 and TRBJ2-1): SQTIHQWPATLVQPVGSPLSLECTVEGTSNPNLYWYRQAAGRGLQLLFYSVGIGQISSEVPQNLSASRPQDRQFILSSKKLLLSDSGFYLCAWSAGLAGPNEQFFGPGTRLTVL.

V gene TRBV2 combines with J gene TRBJ1-4, with D maybe TRBD1 (6 bases). V was cut by 5 bases and J by 3 bases, with 13 bases left in between. CDR1 and CDR2 from the germline V gene are SNHLY and FYNNEI. The CDR3 has 15 residues. The CDR3 sequence: CASSIGQSPNEKLFF. As DNA, the CDR3 is TGTGCCAGCAGTATTGGACAGTCCCCTAATGAAAAACTGTTTTTT.

The chain carries TRBV5-4 and TRBJ1-1; D gene unclear. The CDR3 is made up of 12 amino acids. The germline V gene has CDR1 SGHNT and CDR2 YYREEE (reference sequence). The V gene lost 5 bases and the J gene lost 0 bases, with 5 bases spanning the gap. The CDR3 DNA reads TGTGCCAGCAGTCAGGTGAACACTGAAGCTTTCTTT. This translates into CASSQVNTEAFF.

The chain has TRBV18 and TRBJ2-3; 10 bases fit TRBD2. The CDR3 is 14 amino acids. V shed 3 bases, J shed 4 bases, and the junction held 1 base outside the gene matches. The germline CDR1 and CDR2 sequences are KGHSH and LQKENI. The DNA for the CDR3 is TGTGCCAGCTCACCCGGGACTAGCGCAGATACGCAGTATTTT. It codes for CASSPGTSADTQYF. Looking up the rest from reference TRBV18 and TRBJ2-3 gives the full variable domain: NAGVMQNPRHLVRRRGQEARLRCSPMKGHSHVYWYRQLPEEGLKFMVYLQKENIIDESGMPKERFSAEFPKEGPSILRIQQVVRGDSAAYFCASSPGTSADTQYFGPGTRLTVL.